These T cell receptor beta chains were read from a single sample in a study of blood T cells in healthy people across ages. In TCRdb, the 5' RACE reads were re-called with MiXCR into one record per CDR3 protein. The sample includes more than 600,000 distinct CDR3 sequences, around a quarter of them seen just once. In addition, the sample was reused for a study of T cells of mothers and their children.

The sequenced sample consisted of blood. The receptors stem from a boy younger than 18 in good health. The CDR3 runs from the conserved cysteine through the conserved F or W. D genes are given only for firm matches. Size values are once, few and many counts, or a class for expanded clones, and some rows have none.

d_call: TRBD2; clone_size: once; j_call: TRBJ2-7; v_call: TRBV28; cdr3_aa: CASSLLRPTSGGLEQYF; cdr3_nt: TGTGCCAGCAGTCTCCTAAGACCGACTAGCGGGGGGCTCGAGCAGTACTTC
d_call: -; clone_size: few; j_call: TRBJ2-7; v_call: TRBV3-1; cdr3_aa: CASSLTLSGYEQYF; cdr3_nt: TGTGCCAGCAGTCTAACCTTAAGCGGCTACGAGCAGTACTTC
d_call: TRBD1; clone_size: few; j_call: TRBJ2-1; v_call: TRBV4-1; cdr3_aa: CASSQDHPGQGAYEQFF; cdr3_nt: TGCGCCAGCAGCCAAGATCATCCGGGACAGGGGGCTTATGAGCAGTTCTTC
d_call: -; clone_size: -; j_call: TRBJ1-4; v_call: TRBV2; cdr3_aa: CASSEYGDEKLFF; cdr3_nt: TGTGCCAGCAGTGAATATGGTGATGAAAAACTGTTTTTT
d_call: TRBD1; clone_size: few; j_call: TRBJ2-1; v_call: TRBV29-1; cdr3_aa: CSVTTDRINEQFF; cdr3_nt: TGCAGCGTCACGACGGACAGGATCAATGAGCAGTTCTTC
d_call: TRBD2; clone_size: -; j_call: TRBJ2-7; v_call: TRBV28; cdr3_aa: CASSARLAGAGEQYF; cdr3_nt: TGTGCCAGCAGTGCCCGACTAGCGGGAGCAGGCGAGCAGTACTTC
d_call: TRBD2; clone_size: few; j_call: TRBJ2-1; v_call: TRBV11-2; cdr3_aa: CASSLGAGVVNEQFF; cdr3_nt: TGTGCCAGCAGCTTAGGGGCGGGAGTAGTCAATGAGCAGTTCTTC
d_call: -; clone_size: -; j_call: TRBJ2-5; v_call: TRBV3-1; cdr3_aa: CASSQVSREETQYF; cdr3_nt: TGTGCCAGCAGCCAAGTTTCGCGCGAAGAGACCCAGTACTTC
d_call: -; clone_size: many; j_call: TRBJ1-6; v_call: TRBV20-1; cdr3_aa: CSVSRDPYNSPLHF; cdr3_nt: TGCAGTGTATCCCGGGACCCCTATAATTCACCCCTCCACTTT
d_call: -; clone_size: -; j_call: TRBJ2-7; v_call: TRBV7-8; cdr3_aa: CASSWGGLTYEQYF; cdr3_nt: TGTGCCAGCAGCTGGGGGGGGCTAACCTACGAGCAGTACTTC
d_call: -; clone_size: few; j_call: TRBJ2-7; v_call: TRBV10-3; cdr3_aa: CAISESMGSLAYEQYF; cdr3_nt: TGTGCCATCAGTGAGTCTATGGGGAGCCTAGCCTACGAGCAGTACTTC
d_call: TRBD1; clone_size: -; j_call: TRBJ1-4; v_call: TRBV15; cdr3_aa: CATMTGPGTNEKLFF; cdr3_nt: TGTGCCACCATGACAGGGCCGGGAACTAATGAAAAACTGTTTTTT
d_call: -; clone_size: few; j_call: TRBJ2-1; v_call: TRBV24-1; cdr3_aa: CATSRQFNNEQFF; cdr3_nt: TGTGCCACCAGTCGGCAGTTTAACAATGAGCAGTTCTTC
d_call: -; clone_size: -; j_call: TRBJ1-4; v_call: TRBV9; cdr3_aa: CASSGGDSLEKLFF; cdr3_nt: TGTGCCAGCAGCGGGGGAGATTCCCTTGAAAAACTGTTTTTT
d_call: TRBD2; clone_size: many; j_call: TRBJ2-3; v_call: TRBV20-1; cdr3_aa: CSAGTSLADTQYF; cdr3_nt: TGCAGTGCTGGGACTAGTCTGGCAGATACGCAGTATTTT
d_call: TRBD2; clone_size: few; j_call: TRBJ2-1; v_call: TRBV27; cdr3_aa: CASSLLAGSNEQFF; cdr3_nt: TGTGCCAGCAGTTTATTAGCGGGGTCCAATGAGCAGTTCTTC
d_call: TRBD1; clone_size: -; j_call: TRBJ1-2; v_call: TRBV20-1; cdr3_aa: CSARDPGGHKGYTF; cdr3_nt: TGCAGTGCTAGAGATCCAGGGGGCCATAAGGGCTACACCTTC
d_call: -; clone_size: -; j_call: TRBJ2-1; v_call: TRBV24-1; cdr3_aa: CATSDPTGTAVREGISYNEQFF; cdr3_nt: TGTGCCACCAGTGACCCCACCGGGACAGCTGTGAGGGAGGGAATATCCTACAATGAGCAGTTCTTC
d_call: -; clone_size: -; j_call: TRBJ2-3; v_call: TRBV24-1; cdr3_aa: CATSDPGTPMEDTQYF; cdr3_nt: TGTGCCACCAGTGATCCGGGGACCCCCATGGAGGATACGCAGTATTTT
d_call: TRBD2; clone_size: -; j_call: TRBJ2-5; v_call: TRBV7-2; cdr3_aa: CAGARGGIETQYF; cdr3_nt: TGTGCCGGAGCACGGGGGGGTATAGAGACCCAGTACTTC
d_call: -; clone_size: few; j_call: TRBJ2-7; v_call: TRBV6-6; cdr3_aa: CASSPTSGTEREQYF; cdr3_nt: TGTGCCAGCAGTCCGACGTCCGGGACGGAACGCGAGCAGTACTTC
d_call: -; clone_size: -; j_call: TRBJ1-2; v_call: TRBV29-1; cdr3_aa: CSGGGQSGGYTF; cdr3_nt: TGCAGCGGGGGCGGGCAATCGGGTGGCTACACCTTC
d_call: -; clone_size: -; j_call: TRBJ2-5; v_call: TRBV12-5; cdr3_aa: CASGLERETQYF; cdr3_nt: TGTGCTAGTGGTCTGGAAAGGGAGACCCAGTACTTC
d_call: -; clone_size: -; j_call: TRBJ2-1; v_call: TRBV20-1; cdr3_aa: CSASSQGTYNEQFF; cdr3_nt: TGCAGTGCTAGTTCACAGGGCACCTACAATGAGCAGTTCTTC
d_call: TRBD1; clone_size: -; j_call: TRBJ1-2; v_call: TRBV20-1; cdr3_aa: CSARETGTGKINYGYTF; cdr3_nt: TGCAGTGCTAGGGAAACCGGGACAGGGAAAATTAACTATGGCTACACCTTC
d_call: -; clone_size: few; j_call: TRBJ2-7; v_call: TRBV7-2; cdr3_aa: CASSLGLLLGYEQYF; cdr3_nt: TGTGCCAGCAGCTTAGGTCTCCTTCTTGGCTACGAGCAGTACTTC
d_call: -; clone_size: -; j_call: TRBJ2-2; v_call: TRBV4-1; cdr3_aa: CASSQGRGEFNTGELFF; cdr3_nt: TGCGCCAGCAGCCAGGGAAGGGGGGAATTCAACACCGGGGAGCTGTTTTTT
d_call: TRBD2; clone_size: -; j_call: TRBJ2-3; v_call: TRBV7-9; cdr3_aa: CASSLLAGNPEDTQYF; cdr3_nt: TGTGCCAGCAGCTTACTAGCGGGGAACCCGGAAGATACGCAGTATTTT
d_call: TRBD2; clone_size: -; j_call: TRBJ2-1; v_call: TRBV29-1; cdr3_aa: CSVSAGVQYFSYNEQFF; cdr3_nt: TGCAGCGTTAGTGCGGGAGTTCAGTATTTCTCCTACAATGAGCAGTTCTTC
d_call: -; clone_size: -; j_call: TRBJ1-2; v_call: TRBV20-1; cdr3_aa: CSARESAGRGYTF; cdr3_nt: TGCAGTGCTAGAGAGTCGGCAGGGAGGGGCTACACCTTC
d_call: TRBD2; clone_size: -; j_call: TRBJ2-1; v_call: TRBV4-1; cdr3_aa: CASSQLLGLRREKAYNEQFF; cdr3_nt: TGCGCCAGCAGCCAATTACTGGGATTGAGGCGGGAGAAAGCCTACAATGAGCAGTTCTTC
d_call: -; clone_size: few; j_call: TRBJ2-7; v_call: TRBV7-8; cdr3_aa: CASSLPPGYEQYF; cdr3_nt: TGTGCCAGCAGCTTACCCCCAGGTTACGAGCAGTACTTC
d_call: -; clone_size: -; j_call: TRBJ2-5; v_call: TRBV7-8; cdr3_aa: CASSSPWGGTETQYF; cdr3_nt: TGTGCCAGCAGCTCCCCGTGGGGGGGCACAGAGACCCAGTACTTC
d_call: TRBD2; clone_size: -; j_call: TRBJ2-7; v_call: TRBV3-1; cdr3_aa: CASSQTAGYSYEQYF; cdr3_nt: TGTGCCAGCAGCCAGACAGCGGGGTACTCCTACGAGCAGTACTTC
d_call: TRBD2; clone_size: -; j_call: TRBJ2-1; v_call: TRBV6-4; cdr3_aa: CASSENIAGSSYNEQFF; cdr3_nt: TGTGCCAGCAGTGAAAATATAGCGGGGAGCTCCTACAATGAGCAGTTCTTC
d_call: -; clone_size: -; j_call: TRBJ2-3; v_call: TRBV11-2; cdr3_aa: CASSLDTGDTQYF; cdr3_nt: TGTGCCAGCAGCTTAGATACAGGGGATACGCAGTATTTT
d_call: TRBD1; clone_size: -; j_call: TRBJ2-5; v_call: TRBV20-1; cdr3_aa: CSADSTGLRYKTQYF; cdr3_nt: TGCAGTGCTGATTCGACAGGGTTGAGATATAAGACCCAGTACTTC
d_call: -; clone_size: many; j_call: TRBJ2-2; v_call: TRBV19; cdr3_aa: CASSFGTSGELFF; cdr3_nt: TGTGCCAGTAGTTTCGGGACCTCCGGGGAGCTGTTTTTT
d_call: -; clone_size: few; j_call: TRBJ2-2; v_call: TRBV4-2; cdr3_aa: CASSQDYRANTGELFF; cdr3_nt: TGTGCCAGCAGCCAAGATTACAGGGCGAACACCGGGGAGCTGTTTTTT
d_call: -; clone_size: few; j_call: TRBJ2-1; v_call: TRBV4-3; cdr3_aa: CASSQDRSGRYNEQFF; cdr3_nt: TGCGCCAGCAGCCAAGATAGGAGCGGGCGTTACAATGAGCAGTTCTTC